This passage covers 30 T cell receptor beta chains from one sample sequenced in a study of blood T cell repertoires in COVID-19. The protocol was immunoSEQ multiplex PCR, while the TCRdb copy is restricted to in-frame clones and leaves out a portion. The table has about 270,000 clones, about nine tenths seen once. Sequences were obtained from PBMCs or T cells enriched from blood (not recorded which). The receptors were gathered from a woman in her thirties or forties with acute COVID-19.

J is TRBJ2-7 and V is TRBV30, with 14 bases lining up with TRBD2. With 4 bases clipped from V and 7 bases from J, the junction kept 12 bases outside the gene matches. CDR1 and CDR2 from the germline V gene are GTSNPN and SVGIG (reference sequence). The CDR3 consists of 16 residues. The CDR3 nucleotides read TGTGCCTGGACCCCAAGGGGACTAGCGGGAGTGAAAGAGCAGTACTTC. Its translation is CAWTPRGLAGVKEQYF.

This chain connects TRBV21-1 to TRBJ2-7; TRBD1, the table's D call, lacks a check against the DNA. TRBV21-1 is marked as a pseudogene. This CDR3 is built from 18 residues. The DNA for the CDR3 is TGTGCCAGCCGGCGGGGACAGGGGCTATCTAGTTCCTACTACGAGCAGTACTTC. Its protein product is CASRRGQGLSSSYYEQYF.

The chain links TRBV6-2 or TRBV6-3 to TRBJ1-1, with D unresolved. The germline CDR1 and CDR2 sequences are MNHEY and SVGEGT. The V and J ends lost 4 bases and 4 bases respectively, with 10 bases between them. This CDR3 is 13 amino acids long. This CDR3 reads CASSFSGGTEAFF. The CDR3 nucleotides read TGTGCCAGCAGTTTCAGTGGAGGCACTGAAGCTTTCTTT.

The V and J genes are TRBV27 and TRBJ2-1; the match to TRBD2 covers 9 bases. The CDR3 spans 14 residues. Germline CDR1 reads MNHEY; CDR2 reads SMNVEV (reference sequence). J lost 4 bases, V lost 6 bases, and 4 bases had no gene match. The CDR3 nucleotides read TGTGCCAGCAGCCCAGCGGGGGGTTACAATGAGCAGTTCTTC. It yields the protein CASSPAGGYNEQFF.

The chain employs TRBV19 and TRBJ1-1; maybe TRBD1 (6 bases). Germline V CDR1 and CDR2: LNHDA, SQIVND (reference sequence). The CDR3 covers 16 residues. V gave up 5 bases and J gave up 11 bases, with 27 bases separating them. The DNA of the CDR3 is TGTGCCAGTAGTGATGGGGGCTACGAATTTGGTCCTGTGGCTTTCTTT. Residues: CASSDGGYEFGPVAFF.

The genes are TRBV28 and TRBJ1-4; TRBD1 aligns across 7 bases. Germline lookup yields CDR1 MDHEN and CDR2 SYDVKM. J was trimmed by 4 bases and V by 4 bases; bases with no gene match: 3. CDR3 size: 14 residues. CDR3 sequence (DNA): TGTGCCAGCAGTTCAAACAGGGGTAATGAAAAACTGTTTTTT. Its translation is CASSSNRGNEKLFF.

CDR3: CASSAEGTTGETQYF. Here the CDR3 DNA reads TGTGCCAGCAGCGCCGAGGGGACTACGGGGGAGACCCAGTACTTC. The J gene is TRBJ2-5, the V gene TRBV9, with 7 positions matching TRBD2. The germline V gene has CDR1 SGDLS and CDR2 YYNGEE. This CDR3 comprises 15 residues. The V segment lost 3 bases and the J segment 5 bases; nucleotides outside the gene matches: 10.

This chain joins TRBV7-9 and TRBJ2-1; 9 nucleotides match TRBD2. Germline trimming cut 5 bases from V and 12 bases from J; bases unmatched to any gene: 14. The CDR3 is made up of 15 amino acids. Germline V CDR1 and CDR2: SEHNR, FQNEAQ (reference sequence). CDR3 nucleotide sequence: TGTGCCAGCAGCCCGGGTAGCGGGGGTAAAATAGGGCAGTTCTTC. Its translation: CASSPGSGGKIGQFF.

The chain is built from TRBV4-2 and TRBJ1-2; the D is unclear. The CDR3 is 13 residues long. The ends were cut back, 1 base at V and 6 bases at J, with 9 bases in the middle. Germline assignment: CDR1 LGHNA and CDR2 YNFKEQ. The CDR3 coding sequence is TGTGCCAGCAGCCAAGGGCCGGGGAATGGCTACACCTTC. Amino acids: CASSQGPGNGYTF.

CDR3 residues: CASSRSGDTEAFF. As DNA, the CDR3 is TGTGCCAGCTCCCGGAGCGGTGACACTGAAGCTTTCTTT. The V gene is TRBV18, the J gene TRBJ1-1; D is ambiguous. CDR1 KGHSH and CDR2 LQKENI come from the germline V gene. The length of the CDR3 is 13 residues. The V gene lost 6 bases and the J gene lost 3 bases, with 11 bases spanning the gap.

The chain has TRBV7-9 and TRBJ2-5; 8 nucleotides agree with TRBD2. The CDR3 is 17 amino acids. CDR1 is SEHNR, CDR2 FQNEAQ, per germline (reference sequence). J lost 1 base, V lost 0 bases, and 7 bases had no gene match. The CDR3 region is CASSLAVGSGVQETQYF. Written as DNA, the CDR3 is TGTGCCAGCAGCTTAGCTGTTGGTAGCGGGGTCCAAGAGACCCAGTACTTC. The full variable domain, its missing parts supplied by reference TRBV7-9 and TRBJ2-5, is DTGVSQNPRHKITKRGQNVTFRCDPISEHNRLYWYRQTLGQGPEFLTYFQNEAQLEKSRLLSDRFSAERPKGSFSTLEIQRTEQGDSAMYLCASSLAVGSGVQETQYFGPGTRLLVL.

This chain joins TRBV24-1 and TRBJ1-5; no definite D call. V was cut by 6 bases and J by 8 bases, with 13 bases left in between. The CDR3 runs 13 residues. From germline, CDR1 is KGHDR and CDR2 SFDVKD. The CDR3 sequence is CATSLKEPKPQHF. The DNA for the CDR3 is TGTGCCACCAGTTTAAAGGAGCCCAAGCCCCAGCATTTT.

This clone was seen once. The V and J genes are TRBV4-1 and TRBJ2-7; D ambiguous. The V end was cut by 0 bases, the J end by 3 bases, with 18 bases between. CDR3 size: 17 residues. The germline V gene encodes CDR1 MGHRA and CDR2 YSYEKL. The CDR3 DNA follows: TGCGCCAGCAGCCAAGACTATTCTACGCTCGCCATCTACGAGCAGTACTTC. Translating it yields CASSQDYSTLAIYEQYF.

The rearrangement joins TRBV29-1 to TRBJ1-2; the D is unclear. The CDR3 loop spans 13 amino acids. Per germline, CDR1 SQVTM and CDR2 ANQGSEA. V lost 6 bases to trimming and J lost 6 bases, with 17 bases between them. The CDR3 DNA is TGCAGCGTAGGAGGAATGGGAGGGAATGGCTACACCTTC. This gives the protein CSVGGMGGNGYTF.

J is TRBJ1-3 and V is TRBV4-1; D remains unclear. This CDR3 is built from 14 residues. CDR1 MGHRA and CDR2 YSYEKL come from the germline V gene. Trimming pared 1 base from V and 7 bases from J, leaving 11 bases between. The CDR3 nucleotides are TGCGCCAGCAGCCAAGGAGTTTGGAGTAACACCATATATTTT. Its translation is CASSQGVWSNTIYF.

This clone has just a few counts. The chain combines TRBV2 with TRBJ2-1, with 10 positions matching TRBD2. Unmatched junction bases numbered 15, after V lost 8 bases and J lost 8 bases. The CDR3 is 16 residues long. Germline lookup yields CDR1 SNHLY and CDR2 FYNNEI. The CDR3 reads CASSTTGLAVLYEQFF. CDR3 sequence (DNA): TGTGCCAGCTCCACCACCGGACTAGCGGTTCTCTATGAGCAGTTCTTC.

CDR3 protein: CASSYGAVLTQYF. CDR3 in DNA: TGTGCCAGCAGTTACGGGGCGGTACTTACGCAGTATTTT. The chain has TRBV6-2 or TRBV6-3 and TRBJ2-3, with a tentative D call TRBD1 (5 bases). Germline loops: CDR1 MNHEY, CDR2 SVGEGT. This CDR3 is built from 13 residues. V was clipped by 2 bases and J by 8 bases, with 11 bases between them.

This chain links TRBV4-1 with TRBJ2-6, with 7 bases matching TRBD2. Germline assignment: CDR1 MGHRA and CDR2 YSYEKL. V trimming: 4 bases; J trimming: 2 bases; junction bases outside the gene matches: 5. The CDR3 is made up of 16 amino acids. The CDR3 loop is CASSPSGFAGANVLTF. The CDR3 coding sequence is TGCGCCAGCAGCCCTAGCGGTTTCGCTGGGGCCAACGTCCTGACTTTC.

This chain links TRBV10-3 with TRBJ2-7, with D perhaps TRBD2 (6 bases). The CDR3 has 14 amino acids. The V and J ends lost 7 bases and 7 bases respectively, with 20 bases between them. The V gene's germline CDR1 is ENHRY and CDR2 SYGVKD. The DNA of the CDR3 is TGTGCCATCAACCGGGACTTTACGACAGAGGAGCAGTACTTC. The encoded protein is CAINRDFTTEEQYF.

The chain links TRBV5-6 to TRBJ2-1; D not certain. Trimming took off 3 bases at V and 7 bases at J, with 5 bases between the two ends. From germline, CDR1 is SGHDT and CDR2 YYEEEE. The CDR3 spans 11 residues. Here the CDR3 reads CASSSFNEQFF. The CDR3 DNA reads TGTGCCAGCAGCTCCTTTAATGAGCAGTTCTTC.

This clone occurred a few times. The CDR3 is CASQTAGANVLTF. The CDR3 coding sequence is TGTGCCAGCCAGACAGCTGGGGCCAACGTCCTGACTTTC. The chain employs TRBV12-3 or TRBV12-4 and TRBJ2-6; a weak D match, TRBD1 (5 bases). The CDR3 is made up of 13 amino acids. Trimming cost V 8 bases and J 2 bases, with 7 bases left between them.

The chain employs TRBV5-1 and TRBJ2-6; D is ambiguous. Germline lookup yields CDR1 SGHRS and CDR2 YFSETQ. The CDR3 consists of 16 residues. V shed 0 bases and J shed 0 bases, with 7 bases lying between them. CDR3 residues: CASSLDGRSGANVLTF. The CDR3 bases are TGCGCCAGCAGCTTGGATGGCCGCTCTGGGGCCAACGTCCTGACTTTC.

The DNA of the CDR3 is TGTGCCAGCAGCTTAACCCGGGACTTTTACAATGAGCAGTTCTTC. It is translated as CASSLTRDFYNEQFF. V is TRBV7-3 and J is TRBJ2-1; D perhaps matches TRBD2 (6 bases). Germline loops: CDR1 SGHTA, CDR2 FQGTGA. The CDR3 is made up of 15 amino acids. Trimming removed 0 bases from V and 4 bases from J, with 10 bases in between. Complete variable domain (other parts from reference TRBV7-3 and TRBJ2-1): GAGVSQTPSNKVTEKGKYVELRCDPISGHTALYWYRQSLGQGPEFLIYFQGTGAADDSGLPNDRFFAVRPEGSVSTLKIQRTERGDSAVYLCASSLTRDFYNEQFFGPGTRLTVL.

The V gene is TRBV11-2, the J gene TRBJ2-1; D unresolved. The CDR3 is made up of 15 amino acids. V was cut by 1 base and J by 10 bases, with 17 bases left in between. The germline gives CDR1 SGHAT, CDR2 FQNNGV. Here the CDR3 DNA reads TGTGCCAGCAGCTTAGGACCCTCTACCCTCAGGGAGCAGTTCTTC. Its translation: CASSLGPSTLREQFF.

V usage is TRBV28 and J usage is TRBJ1-5; D call uncertain. V was pared by 3 bases and J by 0 bases, with 9 bases between. CDR3 length equals 15 residues. CDR1 and CDR2 from the germline V gene are MDHEN and SYDVKM. CDR3 protein: CASSFRKTSNQPQHF. The CDR3 nucleotides are TGTGCCAGCAGTTTCAGGAAGACTAGCAATCAGCCCCAGCATTTT.

This chain links TRBV12-5 with TRBJ1-1; tentatively, D is TRBD1 (6 bases). The CDR3 loop spans 15 amino acids. The germline V gene encodes CDR1 LGHNT and CDR2 FRNRAP. V was pared by 6 bases and J by 1 base, with 15 bases between. The CDR3 protein is CASGFERTENTEAFF. In DNA form, the CDR3 reads TGTGCTAGTGGCTTCGAAAGGACAGAGAACACTGAAGCTTTCTTT.

This clone was detected a few times. This CDR3 is CASKRDGIQYGYTF. CDR3 bases: TGTGCCAGTAAGCGGGACGGGATCCAATATGGCTACACCTTC. The gene calls are TRBV19 and TRBJ1-2; D possibly corresponds to TRBD1 (5 bases). Germline values: CDR1 LNHDA, CDR2 SQIVND (reference sequence). This CDR3 is built from 14 residues. Between the trimmed V and J ends, which lost 7 bases and 5 bases, there was a span of 17 bases.

The V call is TRBV19, the J call TRBJ2-5, with 10 bases matching TRBD2. J was trimmed by 10 bases and V by 5 bases; bases with no gene match: 4. This CDR3 is built from 12 residues. Germline CDR1 reads LNHDA; CDR2 reads SQIVND (reference sequence). CDR3 nucleotide sequence: TGTGCCAGTAGTCCAAGCGGGAGGGACCAGTACTTC. Protein product: CASSPSGRDQYF.

V is TRBV5-8 and J is TRBJ1-5, with D possibly TRBD1 on 6 matching bases. Germline values: CDR1 SGHTS, CDR2 YDEGEE. There are 17 residues in the CDR3. Deletions cut 2 bases from V and 1 base from J, with 16 bases between. The CDR3 region has the DNA TGTGCCAGCAGCTTCTTTCAGGGGACCGAGAGCAATCAGCCCCAGCATTTT. As protein: CASSFFQGTESNQPQHF.

The J gene is TRBJ2-7, the V gene TRBV27; 11 positions agree with TRBD1. Unmatched junction bases numbered 4, after V lost 6 bases and J lost 6 bases. This CDR3 contains 13 residues. Germline V gene data show CDR1 as MNHEY and CDR2 as SMNVEV (reference sequence). CDR3 loop: CASRKGQGGEQYF. CDR3 DNA sequence: TGTGCCAGCAGAAAGGGACAGGGGGGCGAGCAGTACTTC.